The source of this TCR beta chain is a study of cytomegalovirus exposure and HLA in healthy donors. Primers for the PCR totalled 60 Vbeta and 13 Jbeta. Measured with immunoSEQ multiplex PCR; TCRdb has only the in-frame clones, and not every one. In total, the table holds just over 20,000 clones. The germline gives CDR1 SNHLY, CDR2 FYNNEI. V shed 3 bases, J shed 1 base, and the junction held 4 bases outside the gene matches. The CDR3 extends over 16 amino acids. Points on this clone: No antigen is known for it.

Regarding the study as a whole: Later findings reportedly placed an Asian-associated ancestry cluster below the approximately 630-donor mean for N-insertions.

Material: PBMCs. The sequence came from a man in his 60s in good health and CMV-seropositive. The chain links TRBV2 to TRBJ1-3; 9 bases map to TRBD1. As DNA, the CDR3 is TGTGCCAGCAGTGACCCCGGGACAGGGTCTGGAAACACCATATATTTT. Protein product: CASSDPGTGSGNTIYF.